This T cell receptor beta chain derives from a study of vaccination effects on CD4 cells after COVID-19. The overall study: After the second dose, samples were taken at median day 72.

This CDR3 has 16 amino acids. V lost 6 bases and J lost 5; bases outside the gene matches: 9. Germline V gives CDR1 SNHLY, CDR2 FYNNEI. Some clones are missing from TCRdb's copy, which holds only in-frame ones; the method was immunoSEQ multiplex PCR. The sample holds approximately 74,000 clones, roughly 80% seen once. Of note for this clone: Antigen specificity is unknown.

Antigen-specific CD4+ T cells were expanded with viral peptide pools in the ViraFEST assay before sequencing. Investigators separated out CD4+ T cells once around nine days of culture had passed. Participants were given two doses of BNT162b2 or mRNA-1273 vaccine. Each vaccine recipient was nucleocapsid antibody negative and had no prior SARS-CoV-2 infection. Both day 3 and day 7 saw half the medium replaced with IL-2 medium. The TCR sequence derives from a human donor who received a COVID-19 vaccine. The chain has TRBV2 and TRBJ2-5; 13 bases are a match to TRBD2. Sequenced here: CD4+ T cells from PBMCs cultured with HCoV-OC43 spike peptides, sampled after COVID-19 vaccination. Noted subset: HCoV-OC43 spike overlapping peptide pool stimulation. CDR3 loop: CASSETGLAGSETQYF. DNA of the CDR3: TGTGCCAGCAGCGAAACGGGACTAGCGGGGTCTGAGACCCAGTACTTC.